The next 28 T cell receptor beta chains were all read from a single sample in a study of control samples from healthy donors and cancer patients. Some clones are missing from TCRdb's copy, which holds only in-frame ones; the method was immunoSEQ multiplex PCR. This repertoire shows about 83,000 clones, 75% to 95% found once; its top ten account for approximately 16%. The material sequenced was blood. The source is a man in his forties or fifties in good health.

The V and J genes are TRBV7-9 and TRBJ2-1; 8 nucleotides line up with TRBD1. From germline, CDR1 is SEHNR and CDR2 FQNEAQ (reference sequence). The CDR3 runs to 16 residues. The ends lost 7 bases at V and 4 bases at J; junction bases unmatched: 12. CDR3 region: CASTSTRGREYNEQFF. CDR3 DNA: TGTGCCAGCACTTCCACCAGGGGGCGCGAGTACAATGAGCAGTTCTTC.

This rearrangement joins TRBV10-3 to TRBJ1-1, with 7 bases matching TRBD1. The CDR3 contains 15 residues. The trim removed 5 bases at V and 1 base at J, leaving 7 bases unmatched. The germline CDR1 and CDR2 sequences are ENHRY and SYGVKD. For the CDR3, the DNA is TGTGCCATCAGTCAGGGGGACGGACAGAACACTGAAGCTTTCTTT. The encoded protein is CAISQGDGQNTEAFF.

The rearrangement uses TRBV6-1 and TRBJ1-2; TRBD1 agrees at 7 bases. The ends lost 1 base at V and 5 bases at J; junction bases unmatched: 7. The CDR3 sequence is 15 residues long. The germline gives CDR1 MNHNS, CDR2 SASEGT. CDR3 loop: CASSEERGQGYGYTF. The CDR3 DNA reads as TGTGCCAGCAGTGAAGAGAGGGGGCAGGGGTATGGCTACACCTTC.

CDR3 region: CASRGQTNEQFF. The CDR3 DNA sequence: TGTGCCAGCAGGGGTCAGACGAATGAGCAGTTCTTC. This chain connects TRBV27 to TRBJ2-1, with D unclear. V was shortened by 6 bases and J by 7 bases, with 10 bases between the two germline ends. This CDR3 has 12 amino acids. Germline-derived CDR1 and CDR2 are MNHEY and SMNVEV (reference sequence).

The chain is built from TRBV18 and TRBJ1-1, with 7 nucleotides matching TRBD1. V lost 3 bases, J lost 5 bases, and 6 bases stayed unmatched. CDR3 length: 14 residues. Germline-derived CDR1 and CDR2 are KGHSH and LQKENI. The CDR3 sequence is CASSPFGQETEAFF. The CDR3 DNA sequence: TGTGCCAGCTCACCCTTCGGACAGGAGACTGAAGCTTTCTTT.

The CDR3 is CASSLDVGTEAFF. In DNA form, the CDR3 reads TGCGCCAGCAGCTTGGACGTGGGCACTGAAGCTTTCTTT. The genes are TRBV5-1 and TRBJ1-1; no reliable D call. Germline V gene sequence: CDR1 SGHRS, CDR2 YFSETQ. Trimming pared 0 bases from V and 4 bases from J, leaving 7 bases between. The CDR3 extends over 13 amino acids.

This chain links TRBV2 with TRBJ1-4; 7 bases map to TRBD1. CDR3 length equals 11 residues. J was trimmed by 16 bases and V by 5 bases; bases with no gene match: 7. CDR1 SNHLY and CDR2 FYNNEI come from the germline V gene. This chain's CDR3 is CASSLTGSGFF. Written as DNA, the CDR3 is TGTGCCAGCAGTCTGACAGGGTCCGGGTTTTTT. Full variable domain (remainder filled in from reference TRBV2 and TRBJ1-4): EPEVTQTPSHQVTQMGQEVILRCVPISNHLYFYWYRQILGQKVEFLVSFYNNEISEKSEIFDDQFSVERPDGSNFTLKIRSTKLEDSAMYFCASSLTGSGFFGSGTQLSVL.

The V call is TRBV5-4, the J call TRBJ1-1; D not certain. The CDR3 loop spans 14 amino acids. Trimming took off 2 bases at V and 7 bases at J, with 15 bases between the two ends. From germline, CDR1 is SGHNT and CDR2 YYREEE (reference sequence). The CDR3 reads CASSFTLGPDEAFF. In DNA, the CDR3 is TGTGCCAGCAGCTTTACCCTTGGACCCGATGAAGCTTTCTTT.

This clone has just a few counts. The chain recombines TRBV25-1 with TRBJ1-1; D unresolved. Trimming left V 10 bases short and J 3 bases short, with 15 bases between. Germline CDR1 is MGHDK and CDR2 is SYGVNS. This CDR3 contains 13 residues. The chain's CDR3 is CATAGYQDTEAFF. As DNA, the CDR3 is TGTGCCACCGCGGGGTATCAGGACACTGAAGCTTTCTTT.

J is TRBJ1-2 and V is TRBV19, with D possibly being TRBD1 (5 bases). Per germline, CDR1 LNHDA and CDR2 SQIVND (reference sequence). V gave up 1 base and J gave up 2 bases, with 14 bases separating them. CDR3 length: 16 residues. The CDR3 DNA sequence: TGTGCCAGTAGTATAGGGGGAACAGGACCGAACTATGGCTACACCTTC. It translates to CASSIGGTGPNYGYTF.

The chain recombines TRBV19 with TRBJ2-7; 10 nucleotides align to TRBD1. This CDR3 contains 14 residues. Germline loops: CDR1 LNHDA, CDR2 SQIVND (reference sequence). Trimming removed 3 bases from V and 5 bases from J; junction bases left unmatched: 4. In DNA form, the CDR3 reads TGTGCCAGTAGTATGGGGACAGGGGCGCACGAGCAGTACTTC. Encoded protein: CASSMGTGAHEQYF. Complete variable domain (other parts from reference TRBV19 and TRBJ2-7): DGGITQSPKYLFRKEGQNVTLSCEQNLNHDAMYWYRQDPGQGLRLIYYSQIVNDFQKGDIAEGYSVSREKKESFPLTVTSAQKNPTAFYLCASSMGTGAHEQYFGPGTRLTVT.

The chain uses TRBV15 and TRBJ2-7, with D maybe TRBD1 (5 bases). The CDR3 runs 13 residues. The germline V gene has CDR1 LNHNV and CDR2 YYDKDF (reference sequence). Trimming took 6 bases from V and 5 from J, leaving 14 bases between them. CDR3 DNA sequence: TGTGCCACCAGGCAGGGCAGGTTGAACGAGCAGTACTTC. Its protein is CATRQGRLNEQYF.

V usage is TRBV19 and J usage is TRBJ2-3; 9 bases are a match to TRBD2. V trimming: 1 base; J trimming: 1 base; junction bases outside the gene matches: 0. Germline V lookup: CDR1 LNHDA, CDR2 SQIVND (reference sequence). The CDR3 has 15 residues. The CDR3: CASSIGLAGTDTQYF. DNA of the CDR3: TGTGCCAGTAGTATAGGACTAGCGGGCACAGATACGCAGTATTTT.

This chain joins TRBV5-1 and TRBJ1-4, with TRBD1 as a possible D gene (6 bases). This CDR3 has 15 amino acids. CDR1 SGHRS and CDR2 YFSETQ come from the germline V gene. V lost 4 bases and J 3 bases, leaving 13 bases between the germline ends. The CDR3 reads CASSTGQTPNEKLFF. The CDR3 nucleotides are TGCGCCAGCAGCACCGGACAGACGCCTAATGAAAAACTGTTTTTT.

J is TRBJ1-2 and V is TRBV11-1; D ambiguous. CDR1 and CDR2 from the germline V gene are SGHAT and FQDESV (reference sequence). The CDR3 length is 12 residues. With 1 base removed from V and 5 bases from J, the gap between germline ends came to 5 bases. The CDR3 DNA reads as TGTGCCAGCAGCTTAGGACGTTATGGCTACACCTTC. The encoded protein is CASSLGRYGYTF.

The V call is TRBV10-3, the J call TRBJ1-5, with 9 bases aligning to TRBD1. Per germline, CDR1 ENHRY and CDR2 SYGVKD. The CDR3 loop spans 13 amino acids. The junction had 7 bases not matched to a gene; V was cut back by 10 bases and J by 6 bases. The CDR3 DNA reads as TGTGCCACCGAACAGGGGGCCGGTCAGCCCCAGCATTTT. This encodes CATEQGAGQPQHF.

The J gene is TRBJ2-1, the V gene TRBV3-1 (or the pseudogene TRBV3-2); the D gene is possibly TRBD2 (5 bases). The V gene's germline CDR1 is LGHDT and CDR2 YNNKEL (reference sequence). Deletions cut 9 bases from V and 6 bases from J, with 12 bases between. CDR3 length: 12 amino acids. CDR3 DNA sequence: TGTGCCAGTTTACTAGGCCGCAATGAGCAGTTCTTC. It translates to CASLLGRNEQFF.

CDR3: CASSLAQGGAGTQYF. In nucleotides, the CDR3 is TGTGCCAGCAGCTTAGCCCAGGGTGGCGCTGGTACGCAGTATTTT. The chain uses TRBV7-8 and TRBJ2-3; possible D gene TRBD1, 5 bases. V was clipped by 0 bases and J by 8 bases, with 15 bases between them. The CDR3 is made up of 15 amino acids. Germline CDR1 reads SGHVS; CDR2 reads FQNEAQ.

This chain joins TRBV5-1 and TRBJ1-1, with D maybe TRBD1 (5 bases). V was cut by 6 bases and J by 1 base, with 13 bases left in between. CDR1 SGHRS and CDR2 YFSETQ come from the germline V gene. The CDR3 sequence is 14 residues long. The CDR3 spells CASMVGVTNTEAFF. In nucleotides, the CDR3 is TGCGCCAGCATGGTGGGGGTCACGAACACTGAAGCTTTCTTT.

The chain is built from TRBV2 and TRBJ1-6; D is undetermined. V was trimmed by 1 base and J by 13 bases, leaving 17 bases between them. The CDR3 is 15 residues long. The germline V gene encodes CDR1 SNHLY and CDR2 FYNNEI. Here the CDR3 reads CASSEELNAVYPLHF. DNA of the CDR3: TGTGCCAGCAGTGAAGAGTTGAATGCCGTGTACCCCCTCCACTTT.

The chain is built from TRBV24-1 and TRBJ2-2; 8 bases fit TRBD1. This CDR3 region has 15 residues. In germline, CDR1 is KGHDR, CDR2 SFDVKD. J lost 6 bases, V lost 1 base, and 3 bases had no gene match. The CDR3 DNA follows: TGTGCCACCAGTGATTTCGGACAGGGCCCCGGGGAGCTGTTTTTT. Translating it yields CATSDFGQGPGELFF.

This clone was found a few times. This chain joins TRBV5-6 and TRBJ1-4; D is ambiguous. The CDR3 is 15 residues long. In germline, CDR1 is SGHDT, CDR2 YYEEEE. V lost 4 bases, J lost 8 bases, and 18 bases lay in between. CDR3 protein: CASSPDSMEGEKLFF. The CDR3 DNA reads TGTGCCAGCAGCCCAGACTCAATGGAAGGCGAAAAACTGTTTTTT.

The DNA of the CDR3 is TGCGCCAGCGCTCGGACAATGACTAGCGGGGGTAACACCGGGGAGCTGTTTTTT. This encodes CASARTMTSGGNTGELFF. The chain carries TRBV5-1 and TRBJ2-2; TRBD2 matches 12 bases. Germline V gene lookup returns CDR1 SGHRS and CDR2 YFSETQ. V was clipped by 7 bases and J by 2 bases; unmatched bases: 12. The CDR3 contains 18 residues.

CDR3 protein: CSASRQGYNEQFF. DNA for the CDR3: TGCAGTGCTAGTCGGCAGGGGTACAATGAGCAGTTCTTC. The chain employs TRBV20-1 and TRBJ2-1; D is possibly TRBD1 (6 bases). This CDR3 contains 13 residues. V lost 3 bases and J lost 4, with 10 bases in between. Germline values: CDR1 DFQATT, CDR2 SNEGSKA (reference sequence).

This chain uses TRBV19 with TRBJ2-6; D might be TRBD2 (6 bases). The CDR3 loop spans 17 amino acids. CDR1 and CDR2 (germline): LNHDA, SQIVND (reference sequence). The V end was cut by 1 base, the J end by 0 bases, with 10 bases between. DNA of the CDR3: TGTGCCAGTAGTATAGGTCGGGGACTCTCTGGGGCCAACGTCCTGACTTTC. This sequence encodes CASSIGRGLSGANVLTF.

V usage is TRBV12-5 and J usage is TRBJ1-4, with D possibly being TRBD1 (6 bases). V lost 4 bases to trimming and J lost 5 bases, with 20 bases between them. Germline V lookup: CDR1 LGHNT, CDR2 FRNRAP. The CDR3 runs to 17 residues. CDR3 DNA: TGTGCTAGTGGTTCCCGCCCGACAGGAGGGGTGAATGAAAAACTGTTTTTT. This translates into CASGSRPTGGVNEKLFF.

V usage is TRBV19 and J usage is TRBJ2-7; D might be TRBD1 or TRBD2, each matching 5 bases. V lost 1 base and J lost 10, with 17 bases in between. Germline-derived CDR1 and CDR2 are LNHDA and SQIVND (reference sequence). The CDR3 is made up of 14 amino acids. CDR3 sequence (DNA): TGTGCCAGTAGTATAGTCGGAGGAGAGGGGCGACAGTACTTC. It codes for CASSIVGGEGRQYF.

The chain recombines TRBV5-4 with TRBJ2-5; the D is unclear. Germline V gene data show CDR1 as SGHNT and CDR2 as YYREEE (reference sequence). Trimming shortened V by 5 bases and J by 4 bases, and 6 bases separated the two germline ends. This CDR3 is 11 amino acids long. CDR3 loop: CASSYGETQYF. For the CDR3, the DNA is TGTGCCAGCAGTTATGGAGAGACCCAGTACTTC.